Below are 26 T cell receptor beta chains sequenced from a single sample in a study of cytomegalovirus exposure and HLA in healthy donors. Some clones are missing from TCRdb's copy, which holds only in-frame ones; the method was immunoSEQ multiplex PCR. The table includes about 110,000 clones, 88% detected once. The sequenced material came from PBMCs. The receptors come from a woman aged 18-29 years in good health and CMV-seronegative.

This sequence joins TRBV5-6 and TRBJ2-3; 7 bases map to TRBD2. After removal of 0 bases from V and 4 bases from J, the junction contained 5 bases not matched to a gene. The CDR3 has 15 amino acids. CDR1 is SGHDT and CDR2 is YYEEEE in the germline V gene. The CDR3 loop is CASSLGVAGSDTQYF. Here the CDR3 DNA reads TGTGCCAGCAGCTTGGGGGTAGCGGGTTCAGATACGCAGTATTTT. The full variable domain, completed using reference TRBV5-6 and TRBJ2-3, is DAGVTQSPTHLIKTRGQQVTLRCSPKSGHDTVSWYQQALGQGPQFIFQYYEEEERQRGNFPDRFSGHQFPNYSSELNVNALLLGDSALYLCASSLGVAGSDTQYFGPGTRLTVL.

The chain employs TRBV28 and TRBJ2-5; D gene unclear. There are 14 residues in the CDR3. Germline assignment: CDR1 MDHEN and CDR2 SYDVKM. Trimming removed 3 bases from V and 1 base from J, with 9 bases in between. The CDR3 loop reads CASSFQRLQETQYF. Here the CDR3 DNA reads TGTGCCAGCAGTTTCCAGAGACTCCAAGAGACCCAGTACTTC.

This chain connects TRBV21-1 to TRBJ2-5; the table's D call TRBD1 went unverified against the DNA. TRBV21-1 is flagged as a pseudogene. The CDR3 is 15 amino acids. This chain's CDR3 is CASPPGTGDSETQYF. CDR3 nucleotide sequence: TGTGCCAGCCCCCCAGGGACAGGGGATTCGGAGACCCAGTACTTC.

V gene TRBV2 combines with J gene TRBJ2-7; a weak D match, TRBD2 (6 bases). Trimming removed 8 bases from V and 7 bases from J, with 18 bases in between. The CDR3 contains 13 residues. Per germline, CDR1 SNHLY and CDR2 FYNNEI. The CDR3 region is CASCRDHGGEQYF. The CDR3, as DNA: TGTGCCAGCTGTCGGGACCACGGGGGAGAGCAGTACTTC.

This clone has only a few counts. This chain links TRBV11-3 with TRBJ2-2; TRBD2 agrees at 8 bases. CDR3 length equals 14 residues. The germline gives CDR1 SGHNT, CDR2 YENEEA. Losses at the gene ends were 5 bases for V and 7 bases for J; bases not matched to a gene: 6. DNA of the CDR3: TGTGCCAGCAGCCGGGGACTAGTAGACGGGGAGCTGTTTTTT. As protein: CASSRGLVDGELFF.

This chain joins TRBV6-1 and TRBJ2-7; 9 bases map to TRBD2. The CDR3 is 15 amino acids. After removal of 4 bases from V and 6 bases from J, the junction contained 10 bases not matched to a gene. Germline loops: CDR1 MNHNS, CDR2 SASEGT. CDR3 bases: TGTGCCAGCAGTGTAAGGCGGGAGGGCCGGGGCGAGCAGTACTTC. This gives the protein CASSVRREGRGEQYF.

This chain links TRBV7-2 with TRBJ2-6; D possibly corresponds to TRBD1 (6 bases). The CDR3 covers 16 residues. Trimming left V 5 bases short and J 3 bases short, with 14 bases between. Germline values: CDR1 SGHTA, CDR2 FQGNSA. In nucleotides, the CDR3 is TGTGCCAGCAGCGCTCAGGGGCGCGGTGGGGCCAACGTCCTGACTTTC. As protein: CASSAQGRGGANVLTF.

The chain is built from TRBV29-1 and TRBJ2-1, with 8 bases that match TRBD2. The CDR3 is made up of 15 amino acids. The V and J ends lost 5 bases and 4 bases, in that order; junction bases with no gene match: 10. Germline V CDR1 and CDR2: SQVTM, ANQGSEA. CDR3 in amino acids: CSVTGGRASYNEQFF. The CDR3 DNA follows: TGCAGCGTTACGGGGGGGCGGGCATCATACAATGAGCAGTTCTTC.

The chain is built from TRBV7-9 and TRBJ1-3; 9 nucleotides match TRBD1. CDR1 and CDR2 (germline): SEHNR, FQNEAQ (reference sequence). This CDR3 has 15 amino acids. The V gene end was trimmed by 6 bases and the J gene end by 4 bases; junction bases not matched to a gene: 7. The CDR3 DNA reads TGTGCCAGCAGTCCCGCCGGGACAGGGGGAAACACCATATATTTT. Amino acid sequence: CASSPAGTGGNTIYF. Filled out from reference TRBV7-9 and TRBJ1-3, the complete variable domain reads DTGVSQNPRHKITKRGQNVTFRCDPISEHNRLYWYRQTLGQGPEFLTYFQNEAQLEKSRLLSDRFSAERPKGSFSTLEIQRTEQGDSAMYLCASSPAGTGGNTIYFGEGSWLTVV.

The CDR3 DNA follows: TGCAGCGTTGTGTCCCATGCGGGAGATCGCTACAATGAGCAGTTCTTC. Its translation: CSVVSHAGDRYNEQFF. V usage is TRBV29-1 and J usage is TRBJ2-1; 7 bases line up with TRBD2. Unmatched junction bases numbered 12, after V lost 4 bases and J lost 3 bases. The CDR3 covers 16 residues. Germline assignment: CDR1 SQVTM and CDR2 ANQGSEA.

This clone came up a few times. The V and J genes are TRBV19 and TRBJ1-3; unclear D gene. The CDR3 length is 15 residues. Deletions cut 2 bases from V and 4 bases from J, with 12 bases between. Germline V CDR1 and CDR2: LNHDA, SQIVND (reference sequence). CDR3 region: CASSILEHSGNTIYF. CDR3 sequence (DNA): TGTGCCAGTAGTATATTGGAGCATTCGGGAAACACCATATATTTT.

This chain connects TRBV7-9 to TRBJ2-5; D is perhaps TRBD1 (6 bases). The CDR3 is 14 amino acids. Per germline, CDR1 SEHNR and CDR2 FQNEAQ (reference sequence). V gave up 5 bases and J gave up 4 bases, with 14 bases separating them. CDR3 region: CASSVPRGSETQYF. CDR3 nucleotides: TGTGCCAGCAGCGTCCCCAGGGGATCAGAGACCCAGTACTTC.

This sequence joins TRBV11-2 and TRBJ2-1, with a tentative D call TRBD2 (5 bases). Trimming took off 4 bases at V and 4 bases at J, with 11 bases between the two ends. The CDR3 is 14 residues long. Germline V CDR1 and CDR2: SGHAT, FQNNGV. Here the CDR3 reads CASSYTTGYNEQFF. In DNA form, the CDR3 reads TGTGCCAGCAGCTATACCACGGGGTACAATGAGCAGTTCTTC.

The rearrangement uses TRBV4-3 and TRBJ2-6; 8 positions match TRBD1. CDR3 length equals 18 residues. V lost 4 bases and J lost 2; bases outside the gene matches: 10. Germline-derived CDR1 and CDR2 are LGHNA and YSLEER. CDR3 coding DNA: TGCGCCAGCAGCCGGAGGACAGGGTGGGCGCCTGGGGCCAACGTCCTGACTTTC. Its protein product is CASSRRTGWAPGANVLTF.

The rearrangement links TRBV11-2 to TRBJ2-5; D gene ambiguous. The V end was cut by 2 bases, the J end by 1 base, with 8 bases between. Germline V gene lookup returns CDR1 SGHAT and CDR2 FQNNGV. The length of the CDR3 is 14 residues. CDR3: CASSLKIFQETQYF. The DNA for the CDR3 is TGTGCCAGCAGCTTAAAAATATTCCAAGAGACCCAGTACTTC.

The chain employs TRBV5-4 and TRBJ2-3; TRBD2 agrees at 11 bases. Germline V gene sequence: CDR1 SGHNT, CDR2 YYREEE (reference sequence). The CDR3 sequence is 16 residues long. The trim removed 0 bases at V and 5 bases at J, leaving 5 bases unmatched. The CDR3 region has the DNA TGTGCCAGCAGCTTGGGAGGTAGCGGGAGGGGAGATACGCAGTATTTT. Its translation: CASSLGGSGRGDTQYF.

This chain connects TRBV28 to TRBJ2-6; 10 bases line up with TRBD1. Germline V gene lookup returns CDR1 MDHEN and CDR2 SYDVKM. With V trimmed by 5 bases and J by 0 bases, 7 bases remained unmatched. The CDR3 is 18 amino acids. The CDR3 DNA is TGTGCCAGCAGTAGACAGGGGGCTCGTGCCTCTGGGGCCAACGTCCTGACTTTC. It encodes CASSRQGARASGANVLTF. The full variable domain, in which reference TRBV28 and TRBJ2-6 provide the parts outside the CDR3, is DVKVTQSSRYLVKRTGEKVFLECVQDMDHENMFWYRQDPGLGLRLIYFSYDVKMKEKGDIPEGYSVSREKKERFSLILESASTNQTSMYLCASSRQGARASGANVLTFGAGSRLTVL.

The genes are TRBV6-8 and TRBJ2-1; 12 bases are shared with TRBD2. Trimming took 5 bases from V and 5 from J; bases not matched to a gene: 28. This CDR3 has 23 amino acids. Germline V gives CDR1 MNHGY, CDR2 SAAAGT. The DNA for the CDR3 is TGTGCCAGCAGTCTCTTCCCTACAGGGGGCCTCGAGGCTAGCGGGGGGGCGGACAATGAGCAGTTCTTC. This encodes CASSLFPTGGLEASGGADNEQFF.

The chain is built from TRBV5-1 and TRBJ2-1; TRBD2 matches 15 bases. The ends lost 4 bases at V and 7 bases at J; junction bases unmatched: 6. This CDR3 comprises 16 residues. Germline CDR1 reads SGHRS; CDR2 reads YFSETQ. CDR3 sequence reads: CASSHGLAGGDNEQFF. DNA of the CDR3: TGCGCCAGCAGCCATGGACTAGCGGGAGGGGATAATGAGCAGTTCTTC.

The CDR3 sequence: CASSLAGSSGANVLTF. In DNA, the CDR3 is TGCGCCAGCAGCTTGGCGGGGTCCTCTGGGGCCAACGTCCTGACTTTC. The rearrangement links TRBV5-1 to TRBJ2-6; a possible D gene is TRBD2 (5 bases). The germline CDR1 and CDR2 sequences are SGHRS and YFSETQ. This CDR3 has 16 residues. Trimming left V 0 bases short and J 0 bases short, with 7 bases between.

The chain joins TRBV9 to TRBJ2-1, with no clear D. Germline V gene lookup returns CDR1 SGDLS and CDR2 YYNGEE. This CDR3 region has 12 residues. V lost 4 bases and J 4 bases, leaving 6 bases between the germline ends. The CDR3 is CASSTSYNEQFF. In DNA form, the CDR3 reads TGTGCCAGCAGCACAAGTTACAATGAGCAGTTCTTC.

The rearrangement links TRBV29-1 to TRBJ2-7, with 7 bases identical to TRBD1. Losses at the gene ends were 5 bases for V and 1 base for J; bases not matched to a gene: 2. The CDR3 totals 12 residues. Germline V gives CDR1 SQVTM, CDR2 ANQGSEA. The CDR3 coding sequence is TGCAGCGTTCTACAGGGGTCCTACGAGCAGTACTTC. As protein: CSVLQGSYEQYF.

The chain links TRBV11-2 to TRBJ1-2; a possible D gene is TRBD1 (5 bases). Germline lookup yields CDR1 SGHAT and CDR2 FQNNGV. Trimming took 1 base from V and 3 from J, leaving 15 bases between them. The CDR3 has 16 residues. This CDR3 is CASSLVQGRGDYGYTF. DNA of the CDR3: TGTGCCAGCAGCTTAGTACAAGGGAGGGGAGACTATGGCTACACCTTC.

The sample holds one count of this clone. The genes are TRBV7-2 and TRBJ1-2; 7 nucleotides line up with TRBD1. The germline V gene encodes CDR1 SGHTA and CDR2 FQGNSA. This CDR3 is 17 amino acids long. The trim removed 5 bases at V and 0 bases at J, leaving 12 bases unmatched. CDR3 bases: TGTGCCAGCAGCCAGCCGACAGGGACCTTCTCTAACTATGGCTACACCTTC. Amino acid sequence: CASSQPTGTFSNYGYTF.

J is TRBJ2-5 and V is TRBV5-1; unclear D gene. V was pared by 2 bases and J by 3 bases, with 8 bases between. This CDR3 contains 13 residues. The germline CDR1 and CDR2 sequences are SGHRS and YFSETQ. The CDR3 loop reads CASSFQLEETQYF. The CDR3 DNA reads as TGCGCCAGCAGCTTCCAGTTGGAAGAGACCCAGTACTTC.

CDR3 nucleotide sequence: TGTGCCAGCAGTCGGGCAGGGTGGGACGAGCAGTACTTC. Amino acid sequence: CASSRAGWDEQYF. The chain links TRBV6-5 to TRBJ2-7; D may be TRBD1 (5 bases). Germline V gene data show CDR1 as MNHEY and CDR2 as SVGAGI. The CDR3 totals 13 residues. V lost 5 bases and J lost 5, with 13 bases in between.